Below, one TCR beta chain is given with its context. Its target is not known. This sample is drawn from a study of PD-1 blockade in classical Hodgkin lymphoma. As for time point: cycle 4 day 1 (C4D1), after about 6 weeks of nivolumab. Every patient was affected by relapse after autologous stem cell transplantation, while exposure to brentuximab vedotin was not uniform. Here immunoSEQ multiplex PCR was the method, and the copy in TCRdb shows in-frame clones only, minus some. The sample records approximately 89,000 clones, 83% being singletons. Per germline, CDR1 SGHDT and CDR2 YYEEEE. The V segment lost 2 bases and the J segment 7 bases; nucleotides outside the gene matches: 9. The CDR3 is 15 amino acids. Study-wide points: Only CD4+ TCR diversity, not CD8+, had risen significantly by C4D1. Prior to therapy, complete responders displayed diversity much like that of newly diagnosed patients. Excluded were patients who started nivolumab under 1 year after ASCT, a group that had lower diversity. Whatever underlies the repertoire differences (possibly disease activity or prior therapy) remains undefined.

This sequence originates from a human donor with classical Hodgkin lymphoma. V and J are TRBV5-6 and TRBJ2-5; 9 bases are shared with TRBD2. The specimen was peripheral blood mononuclear cells (PBMCs), collected before the fourth cycle of nivolumab. CDR3 region: CASSFLGREGRTQYF. In DNA, the CDR3 is TGTGCCAGCAGCTTTCTCGGGCGGGAGGGTCGGACCCAGTACTTC.